The 22 T cell receptor beta chains listed next were all sequenced from one sample in a study of cytomegalovirus exposure and HLA in healthy donors. The PCR contained 60 Vbeta and 13 Jbeta primers. Here immunoSEQ multiplex PCR was the method, and the copy in TCRdb shows in-frame clones only, minus some. The sample contains 60,000 to 70,000 clones, 55% to 80% of which appear only once. Sequencing used PBMCs. The source is a woman aged 50 to 60 in good health and CMV-seronegative.

The genes are TRBV10-3 and TRBJ2-2; D is possibly TRBD2 (6 bases). Trimming stripped 3 bases from V and 1 base from J, with 9 bases between. The CDR3 totals 15 residues. Germline CDR1 ENHRY, CDR2 SYGVKD. The CDR3 DNA is TGTGCCATCAGTGAATGGGGGGAGAACACCGGGGAGCTGTTTTTT. It encodes CAISEWGENTGELFF.

This clone counts as medium-sized. The chain uses TRBV15 and TRBJ2-6, with TRBD1 matching 7 bases. The germline V gene encodes CDR1 LNHNV and CDR2 YYDKDF (reference sequence). V lost 1 base to trimming and J lost 4 bases; unmatched junction nucleotides: 16. The CDR3 loop spans 20 amino acids. The DNA for the CDR3 is TGTGCCACCAGCAGAGGGGAAAAACGGGACAGACCGTGGGGGGCCAACGTCCTGACTTTC. It encodes CATSRGEKRDRPWGANVLTF.

This clone was found a few times. The chain uses TRBV6-4 and TRBJ2-1; TRBD2 matches at 8 bases. The trim removed 2 bases at V and 5 bases at J, leaving 5 bases unmatched. The V gene's germline CDR1 is MRHNA and CDR2 SNTAGT. The CDR3 totals 15 residues. The chain's CDR3 is CASSDSSGTNNEQFF. In DNA form, the CDR3 reads TGTGCCAGCAGTGACAGTAGCGGGACAAACAATGAGCAGTTCTTC.

This clone has a handful of counts. The chain recombines TRBV27 with TRBJ2-7; the match to TRBD2 covers 7 bases. Losses at the gene ends were 8 bases for V and 1 base for J; bases not matched to a gene: 8. The germline V gene has CDR1 MNHEY and CDR2 SMNVEV (reference sequence). The CDR3 loop spans 14 amino acids. The CDR3 region has the DNA TGTGCCAGCGCCCCTAGCGGTTCTTCCTACGAGCAGTACTTC. This codes for CASAPSGSSYEQYF.

In its sample, this clone was seen a few times. The J gene is TRBJ2-7, the V gene TRBV18; weak D call: TRBD1 (5 bases). CDR1 is KGHSH and CDR2 is LQKENI in the germline V gene. Trimming took off 1 base at V and 3 bases at J, with 10 bases between the two ends. The CDR3 loop spans 14 amino acids. The CDR3 coding sequence is TGTGCCAGCTCACCACTCGGACAAAACTACGAGCAGTACTTC. Translating gives CASSPLGQNYEQYF.

J is TRBJ2-7 and V is TRBV7-9, with 10 positions matching TRBD1. Unmatched junction bases numbered 10, after V lost 5 bases and J lost 3 bases. Germline V gene sequence: CDR1 SEHNR, CDR2 FQNEAQ (reference sequence). This CDR3 has 16 amino acids. The CDR3 reads CASSHPRDRGSYEQYF. In nucleotides, the CDR3 is TGTGCCAGCAGCCACCCCAGGGACAGGGGAAGCTACGAGCAGTACTTC. Using reference TRBV7-9 and TRBJ2-7 for the parts outside the CDR3, the full variable domain is DTGVSQNPRHKITKRGQNVTFRCDPISEHNRLYWYRQTLGQGPEFLTYFQNEAQLEKSRLLSDRFSAERPKGSFSTLEIQRTEQGDSAMYLCASSHPRDRGSYEQYFGPGTRLTVT.

V usage is TRBV7-2 and J usage is TRBJ2-1, with D perhaps TRBD1 (6 bases). Trimming stripped 0 bases from V and 9 bases from J, with 12 bases between. Germline V gene sequence: CDR1 SGHTA, CDR2 FQGNSA. This CDR3 has 14 amino acids. Written as DNA, the CDR3 is TGTGCCAGCAGCTTAGCTTGGGGGCGGGCTGAGCAGTTCTTC. This encodes CASSLAWGRAEQFF.

This clone was seen once. CDR3 amino acids: CASSSIGTDTQYF. As DNA, the CDR3 is TGTGCCAGCAGTTCCATAGGCACAGATACGCAGTATTTT. The rearrangement joins TRBV11-2 to TRBJ2-3; no clear D. Per the germline V gene, CDR1 is SGHAT and CDR2 is FQNNGV. V dropped 6 bases and J dropped 1 base, with 8 bases sitting between them. The CDR3 is 13 residues long.

The chain carries TRBV9 and TRBJ2-3; TRBD2 aligns across 7 bases. The CDR3 extends over 15 amino acids. Trimming cost V 0 bases and J 5 bases; bases outside gene matches: 6. Germline CDR1 and CDR2: SGDLS and YYNGEE. This chain's CDR3 is CASSVAVGGGDTQYF. Here the CDR3 DNA reads TGTGCCAGCAGCGTAGCGGTGGGGGGGGGAGATACGCAGTATTTT. Together with reference TRBV9 and TRBJ2-3, the CDR3 gives the full variable domain: DSGVTQTPKHLITATGQRVTLRCSPRSGDLSVYWYQQSLDQGLQFLIQYYNGEERAKGNILERFSAQQFPDLHSELNLSSLELGDSALYFCASSVAVGGGDTQYFGPGTRLTVL.

This chain uses TRBV4-3 with TRBJ2-7, with D tentatively TRBD2 (5 bases). The CDR3 consists of 17 residues. Germline CDR1 reads LGHNA; CDR2 reads YSLEER. Trimming cost V 1 base and J 0 bases, with 16 bases left between them. The CDR3 reads CASSQGPGLGSSYEQYF. CDR3 nucleotide sequence: TGCGCCAGCAGCCAAGGCCCCGGACTGGGCAGCTCCTACGAGCAGTACTTC.

The table lists this clone with a few counts. This chain links TRBV4-3 with TRBJ2-7, with TRBD1 matching over 10 bases. Germline CDR1 is LGHNA and CDR2 is YSLEER. The CDR3 is made up of 15 amino acids. Losses at the gene ends were 0 bases for V and 7 bases for J; bases not matched to a gene: 6. CDR3 coding DNA: TGCGCCAGCAGCCAAGATAGACAGGGGGCGCGAGAGCAGTACTTC. Amino acids: CASSQDRQGAREQYF.

Here the CDR3 reads CAWSVQGGRSQTQHF. The CDR3 DNA reads as TGTGCCTGGAGTGTACAGGGTGGCAGGAGCCAAACCCAGCATTTT. The chain joins TRBV30 to TRBJ1-5; possibly TRBD1 for D (6 bases). The germline CDR1 and CDR2 sequences are GTSNPN and SVGIG (reference sequence). The ends were cut back, 0 bases at V and 11 bases at J, with 20 bases in the middle. This CDR3 contains 15 residues.

The chain couples TRBV7-8 to TRBJ1-2, with TRBD1 as a possible D gene (5 bases). CDR1 SGHVS and CDR2 FQNEAQ come from the germline V gene. V lost 6 bases and J 4 bases, leaving 18 bases between the germline ends. The length of the CDR3 is 15 residues. CDR3 residues: CASSRGAGSGYGYTF. The CDR3 DNA reads as TGTGCCAGCAGTCGGGGCGCGGGGAGCGGCTATGGCTACACCTTC.

The V gene is TRBV7-9, the J gene TRBJ2-3, with D perhaps TRBD2 (6 bases). Germline V CDR1 and CDR2: SEHNR, FQNEAQ (reference sequence). The CDR3 extends over 14 amino acids. The ends were cut back, 3 bases at V and 4 bases at J, with 11 bases in the middle. Written as DNA, the CDR3 is TGTGCCAGCAGCTTGGAGGGACGATCAGATACGCAGTATTTT. It is translated as CASSLEGRSDTQYF.

V usage is TRBV10-1 and J usage is TRBJ1-2; D remains ambiguous. V was shortened by 2 bases and J by 2 bases, with 6 bases between the two germline ends. The CDR3 consists of 13 residues. CDR1 WNHNN and CDR2 SYGVQD come from the germline V gene (reference sequence). The CDR3 is CASSEDGNYGYTF. In DNA form, the CDR3 reads TGCGCCAGCAGTGAGGACGGGAACTATGGCTACACCTTC.

The genes are TRBV2 and TRBJ1-5; D unclear. The ends were cut back, 3 bases at V and 5 bases at J, with 8 bases in the middle. Germline lookup yields CDR1 SNHLY and CDR2 FYNNEI. The CDR3 has 13 residues. CDR3 coding DNA: TGTGCCAGCAGTGATTATCTTGATCAGCCCCAGCATTTT. Translated, it gives CASSDYLDQPQHF. Full variable domain (missing parts from reference TRBV2 and TRBJ1-5): EPEVTQTPSHQVTQMGQEVILRCVPISNHLYFYWYRQILGQKVEFLVSFYNNEISEKSEIFDDQFSVERPDGSNFTLKIRSTKLEDSAMYFCASSDYLDQPQHFGDGTRLSIL.

The chain recombines TRBV5-1 with TRBJ2-7; 7 nucleotides line up with TRBD1. J was trimmed by 3 bases and V by 2 bases; bases with no gene match: 14. The CDR3 is made up of 17 amino acids. Per the germline V gene, CDR1 is SGHRS and CDR2 is YFSETQ. CDR3 nucleotide sequence: TGCGCCAGCAGCTTCTCCTCTGCAGGGACAGCCCGCTACGAGCAGTACTTC. Translated, it gives CASSFSSAGTARYEQYF.

The rearrangement uses TRBV15 and TRBJ2-1; D remains ambiguous. Germline values: CDR1 LNHNV, CDR2 YYDKDF (reference sequence). The length of the CDR3 is 16 residues. V shed 1 base and J shed 0 bases, with 10 bases lying between them. The CDR3 is CATSRGDFSSYNEQFF. The CDR3 DNA follows: TGTGCCACCAGCAGAGGCGACTTCAGCTCCTACAATGAGCAGTTCTTC.

The chain carries TRBV21-1 and TRBJ2-7; no DNA check was done on the table's D call, TRBD2. TRBV21-1 is listed as a pseudogene. The CDR3 runs to 13 residues. The CDR3 nucleotides are TGTGCCAGCAGCAAAGGGGAGTACTACGAGCAGTACTTC. Its protein is CASSKGEYYEQYF.

The chain employs TRBV28 and TRBJ1-4, with 7 positions matching TRBD1. This CDR3 comprises 17 residues. Germline trimming cut 3 bases from V and 8 bases from J; bases unmatched to any gene: 15. From germline, CDR1 is MDHEN and CDR2 SYDVKM. The DNA for the CDR3 is TGTGCCAGCAGTTTCGGGTGGAGGGGGCCGAGGAGAGAAAAACTGTTTTTT. Encoded protein: CASSFGWRGPRREKLFF.

The rearrangement uses TRBV29-1 and TRBJ2-4; 9 bases agree with TRBD1. The CDR3 is 12 amino acids. CDR1 is SQVTM, CDR2 ANQGSEA, per germline. The trim removed 7 bases at V and 5 bases at J, leaving 3 bases unmatched. CDR3 sequence reads: CSAGQGENIQYF. The CDR3 nucleotides read TGCAGCGCGGGACAGGGTGAAAACATTCAGTACTTC.

This chain links TRBV5-4 with TRBJ2-1; 7 bases line up with TRBD2. J lost 9 bases, V lost 7 bases, and 4 bases had no gene match. The CDR3 sequence is 11 residues long. Per the germline V gene, CDR1 is SGHNT and CDR2 is YYREEE (reference sequence). CDR3 nucleotide sequence: TGTGCCAGCCGTAGGGAGGGTGAGCAGTTCTTC. Translated: CASRREGEQFF.